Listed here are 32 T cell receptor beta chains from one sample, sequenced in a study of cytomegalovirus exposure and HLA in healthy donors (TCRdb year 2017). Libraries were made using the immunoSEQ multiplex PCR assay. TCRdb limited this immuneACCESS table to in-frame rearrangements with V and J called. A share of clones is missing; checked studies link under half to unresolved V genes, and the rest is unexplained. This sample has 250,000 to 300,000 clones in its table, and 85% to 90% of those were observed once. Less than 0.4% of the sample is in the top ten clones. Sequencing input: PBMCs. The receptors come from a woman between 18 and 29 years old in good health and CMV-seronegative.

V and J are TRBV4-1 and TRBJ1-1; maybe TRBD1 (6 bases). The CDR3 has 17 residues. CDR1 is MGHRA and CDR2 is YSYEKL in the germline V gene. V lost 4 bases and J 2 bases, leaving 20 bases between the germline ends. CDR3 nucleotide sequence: TGCGCCAGCAGCCCTCGAGCCGTGGGGGGGGCTAACACTGAAGCTTTCTTT. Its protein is CASSPRAVGGANTEAFF.

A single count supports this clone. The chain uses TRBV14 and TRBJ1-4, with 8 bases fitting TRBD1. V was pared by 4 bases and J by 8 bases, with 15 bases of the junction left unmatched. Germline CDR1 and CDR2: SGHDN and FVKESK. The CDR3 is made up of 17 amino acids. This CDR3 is CASSPRTGIGLGEKLFF. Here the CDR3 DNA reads TGTGCCAGCAGCCCCCGGACAGGGATCGGGTTAGGCGAAAAACTGTTTTTT.

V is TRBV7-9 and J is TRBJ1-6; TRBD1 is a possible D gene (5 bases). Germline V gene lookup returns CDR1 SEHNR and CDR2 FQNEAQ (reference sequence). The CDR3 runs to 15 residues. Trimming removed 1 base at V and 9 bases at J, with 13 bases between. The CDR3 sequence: CASSLVAGVSSPLHF. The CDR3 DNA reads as TGTGCCAGCAGCTTAGTAGCGGGGGTGAGTTCACCCCTCCACTTT. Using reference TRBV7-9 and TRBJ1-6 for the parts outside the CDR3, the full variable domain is DTGVSQNPRHKITKRGQNVTFRCDPISEHNRLYWYRQTLGQGPEFLTYFQNEAQLEKSRLLSDRFSAERPKGSFSTLEIQRTEQGDSAMYLCASSLVAGVSSPLHFGNGTRLTVT.

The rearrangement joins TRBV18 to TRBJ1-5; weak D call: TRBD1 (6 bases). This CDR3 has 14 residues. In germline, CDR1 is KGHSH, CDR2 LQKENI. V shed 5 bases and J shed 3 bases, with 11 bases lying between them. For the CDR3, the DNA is TGTGCCAGCTCATCAGGGGTTACCAATCAGCCCCAGCATTTT. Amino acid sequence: CASSSGVTNQPQHF.

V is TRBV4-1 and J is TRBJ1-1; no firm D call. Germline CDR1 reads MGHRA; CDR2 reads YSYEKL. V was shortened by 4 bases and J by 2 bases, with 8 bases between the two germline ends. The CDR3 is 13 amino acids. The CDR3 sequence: CASSLAENTEAFF. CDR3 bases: TGCGCCAGCAGCCTTGCGGAAAACACTGAAGCTTTCTTT.

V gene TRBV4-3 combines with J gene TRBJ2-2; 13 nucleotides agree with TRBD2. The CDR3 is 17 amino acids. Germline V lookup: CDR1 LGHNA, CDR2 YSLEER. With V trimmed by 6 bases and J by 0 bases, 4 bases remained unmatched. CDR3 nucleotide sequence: TGCGCCAGCAGTCGACTAGCGGGGGGCTCGAACACCGGGGAGCTGTTTTTT. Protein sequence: CASSRLAGGSNTGELFF.

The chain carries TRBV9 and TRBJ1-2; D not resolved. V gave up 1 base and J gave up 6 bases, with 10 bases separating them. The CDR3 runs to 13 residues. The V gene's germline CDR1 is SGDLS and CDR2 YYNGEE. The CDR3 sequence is CASSVPGYNGYTF. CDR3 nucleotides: TGTGCCAGCAGCGTACCGGGATACAATGGCTACACCTTC.

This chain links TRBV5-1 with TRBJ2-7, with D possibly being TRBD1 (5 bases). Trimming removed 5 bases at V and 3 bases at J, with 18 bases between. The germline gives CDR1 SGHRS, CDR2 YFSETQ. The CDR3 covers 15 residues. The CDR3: CASRLRNGAGYEQYF. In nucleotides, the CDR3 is TGCGCCAGCAGATTGAGGAATGGGGCTGGCTACGAGCAGTACTTC.

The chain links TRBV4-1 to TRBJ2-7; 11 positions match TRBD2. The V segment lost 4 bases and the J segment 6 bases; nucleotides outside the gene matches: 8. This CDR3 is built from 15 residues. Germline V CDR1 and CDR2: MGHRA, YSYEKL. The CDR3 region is CASSPLTSGAGEQYF. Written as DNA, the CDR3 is TGCGCCAGCAGCCCACTGACTAGCGGGGCAGGCGAGCAGTACTTC.

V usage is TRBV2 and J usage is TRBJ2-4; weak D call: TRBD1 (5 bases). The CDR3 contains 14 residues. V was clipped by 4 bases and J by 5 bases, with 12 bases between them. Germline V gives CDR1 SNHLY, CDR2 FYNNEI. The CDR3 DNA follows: TGTGCCAGCAGTGTAGGGGTAGGGCAAAACATTCAGTACTTC. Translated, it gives CASSVGVGQNIQYF.

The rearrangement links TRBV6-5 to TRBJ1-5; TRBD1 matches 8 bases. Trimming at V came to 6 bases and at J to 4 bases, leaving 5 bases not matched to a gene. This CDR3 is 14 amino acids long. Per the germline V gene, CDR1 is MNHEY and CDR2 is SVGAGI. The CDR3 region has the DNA TGTGCCAGCAGCAGACAGGGGACGAATCAGCCCCAGCATTTT. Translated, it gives CASSRQGTNQPQHF.

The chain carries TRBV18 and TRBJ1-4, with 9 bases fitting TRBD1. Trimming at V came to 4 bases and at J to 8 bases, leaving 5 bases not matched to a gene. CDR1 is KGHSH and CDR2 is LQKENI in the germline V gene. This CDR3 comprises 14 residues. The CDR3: CASSRRQGDEKLFF. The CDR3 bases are TGTGCCAGCTCACGACGACAGGGGGACGAAAAACTGTTTTTT.

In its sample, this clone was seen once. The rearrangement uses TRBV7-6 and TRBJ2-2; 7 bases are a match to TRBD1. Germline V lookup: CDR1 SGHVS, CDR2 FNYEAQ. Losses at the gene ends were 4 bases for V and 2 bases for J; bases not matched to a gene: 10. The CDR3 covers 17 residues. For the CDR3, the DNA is TGTGCCAGCAGCTACCGTAGGACAGGCCCTAACACCGGGGAGCTGTTTTTT. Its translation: CASSYRRTGPNTGELFF.

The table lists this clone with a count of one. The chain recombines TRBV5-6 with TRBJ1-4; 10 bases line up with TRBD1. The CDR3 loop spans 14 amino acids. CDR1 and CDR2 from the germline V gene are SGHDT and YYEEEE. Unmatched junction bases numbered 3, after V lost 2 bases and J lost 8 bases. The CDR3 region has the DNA TGTGCCAGCAGCTTCGGGACAGGGGTCGAAAAACTGTTTTTT. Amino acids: CASSFGTGVEKLFF.

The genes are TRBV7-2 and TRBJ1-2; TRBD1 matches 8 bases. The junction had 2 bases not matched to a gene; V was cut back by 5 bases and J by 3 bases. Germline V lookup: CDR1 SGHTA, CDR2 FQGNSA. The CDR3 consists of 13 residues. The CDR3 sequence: CASSRGQDYGYTF. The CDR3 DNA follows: TGTGCCAGCAGCCGGGGACAGGACTATGGCTACACCTTC.

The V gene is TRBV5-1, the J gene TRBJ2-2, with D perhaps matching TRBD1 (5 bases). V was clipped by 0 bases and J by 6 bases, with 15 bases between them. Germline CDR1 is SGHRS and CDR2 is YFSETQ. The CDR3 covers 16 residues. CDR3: CASSLVQGLSSGELFF. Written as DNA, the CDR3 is TGCGCCAGCAGCTTGGTGCAGGGCTTGTCCTCCGGGGAGCTGTTTTTT.

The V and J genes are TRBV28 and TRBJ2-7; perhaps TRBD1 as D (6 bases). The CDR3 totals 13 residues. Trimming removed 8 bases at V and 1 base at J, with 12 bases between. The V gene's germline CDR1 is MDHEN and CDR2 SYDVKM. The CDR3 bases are TGTGCCAGCCGGGACACGGAATCCTACGAGCAGTACGTC. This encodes CASRDTESYEQYV.

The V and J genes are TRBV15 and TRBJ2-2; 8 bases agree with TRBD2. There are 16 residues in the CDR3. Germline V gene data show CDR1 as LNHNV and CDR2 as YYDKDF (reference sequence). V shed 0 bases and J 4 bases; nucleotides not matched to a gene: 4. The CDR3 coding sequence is TGTGCCACCAGCAGAGAACAGCGGGGGTTCACCGGGGAGCTGTTTTTT. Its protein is CATSREQRGFTGELFF.

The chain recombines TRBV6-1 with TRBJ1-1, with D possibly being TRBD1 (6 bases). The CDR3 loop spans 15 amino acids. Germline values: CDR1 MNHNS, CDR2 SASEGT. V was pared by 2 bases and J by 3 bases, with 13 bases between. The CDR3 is CASSEYWEGDTEAFF. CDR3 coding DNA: TGTGCCAGCAGTGAATACTGGGAGGGGGACACTGAAGCTTTCTTT.

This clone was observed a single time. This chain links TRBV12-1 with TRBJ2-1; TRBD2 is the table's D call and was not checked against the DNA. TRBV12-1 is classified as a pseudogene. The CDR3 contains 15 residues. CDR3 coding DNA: TGTGCCAGCAGCAAGTGGACTAGCGGGGTAGTTGAGCAGTTCTTC. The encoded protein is CASSKWTSGVVEQFF.

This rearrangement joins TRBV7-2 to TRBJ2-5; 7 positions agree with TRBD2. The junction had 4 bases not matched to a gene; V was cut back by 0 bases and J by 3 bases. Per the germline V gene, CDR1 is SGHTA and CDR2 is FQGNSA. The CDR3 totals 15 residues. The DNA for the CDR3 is TGTGCCAGCAGCTTAGCGGGGGGGACCAAAGAGACCCAGTACTTC. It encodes CASSLAGGTKETQYF.

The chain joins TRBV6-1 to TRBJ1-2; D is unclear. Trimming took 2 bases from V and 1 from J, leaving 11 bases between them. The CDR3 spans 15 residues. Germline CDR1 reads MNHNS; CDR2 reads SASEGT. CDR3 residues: CASSEPGMGNYGYTF. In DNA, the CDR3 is TGTGCCAGCAGTGAACCGGGTATGGGTAACTATGGCTACACCTTC.

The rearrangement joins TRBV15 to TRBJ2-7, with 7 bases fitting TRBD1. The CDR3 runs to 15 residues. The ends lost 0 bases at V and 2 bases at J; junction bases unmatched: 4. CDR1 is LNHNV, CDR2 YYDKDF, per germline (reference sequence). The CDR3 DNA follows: TGTGCCACCAGCAGAGATCAGGGGACAGCCTACGAGCAGTACTTC. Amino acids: CATSRDQGTAYEQYF.

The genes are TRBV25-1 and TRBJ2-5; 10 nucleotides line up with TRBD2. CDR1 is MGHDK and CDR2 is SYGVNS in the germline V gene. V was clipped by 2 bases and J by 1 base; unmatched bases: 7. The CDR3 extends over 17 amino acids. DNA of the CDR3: TGTGCCAGCAGTGAAATAGCTAGCGGGGGCCTCCAAGAGACCCAGTACTTC. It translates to CASSEIASGGLQETQYF.

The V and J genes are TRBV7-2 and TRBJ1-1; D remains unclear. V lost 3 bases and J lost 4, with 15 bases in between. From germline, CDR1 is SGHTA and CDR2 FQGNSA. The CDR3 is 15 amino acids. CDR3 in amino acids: CASSLAAGHGTEAFF. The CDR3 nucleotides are TGTGCCAGCAGCTTGGCGGCGGGCCATGGCACTGAAGCTTTCTTT.

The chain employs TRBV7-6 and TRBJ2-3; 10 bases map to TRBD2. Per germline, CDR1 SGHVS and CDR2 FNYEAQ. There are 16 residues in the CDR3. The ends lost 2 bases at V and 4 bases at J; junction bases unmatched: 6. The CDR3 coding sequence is TGTGCCAGCAGCTTACGAGCGGGGGGGCACTCAGATACGCAGTATTTT. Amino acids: CASSLRAGGHSDTQYF.

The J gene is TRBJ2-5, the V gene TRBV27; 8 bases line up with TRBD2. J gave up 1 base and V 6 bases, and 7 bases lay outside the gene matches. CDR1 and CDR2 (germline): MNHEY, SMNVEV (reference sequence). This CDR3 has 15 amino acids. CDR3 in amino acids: CASSHLTSAQETQYF. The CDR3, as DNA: TGTGCCAGCAGCCATTTGACTAGCGCCCAAGAGACCCAGTACTTC.

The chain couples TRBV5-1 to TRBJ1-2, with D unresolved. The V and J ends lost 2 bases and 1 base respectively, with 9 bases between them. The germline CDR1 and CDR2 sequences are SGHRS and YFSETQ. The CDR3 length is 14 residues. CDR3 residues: CASSFSQDNYGYTF. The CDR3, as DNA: TGCGCCAGCAGCTTTTCTCAGGATAACTATGGCTACACCTTC.

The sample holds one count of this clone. The CDR3 DNA sequence: TGTGCCAGCAGCGTAGCCATAAGCGGGGGGGTGTACAATGAGCAGTTCTTC. This codes for CASSVAISGGVYNEQFF. V gene TRBV9 combines with J gene TRBJ2-1; TRBD2 matches at 10 bases. Trimming removed 0 bases from V and 4 bases from J; junction bases left unmatched: 7. CDR3 size: 17 residues. The germline CDR1 and CDR2 sequences are SGDLS and YYNGEE. The whole variable domain, remainder taken from reference TRBV9 and TRBJ2-1, is DSGVTQTPKHLITATGQRVTLRCSPRSGDLSVYWYQQSLDQGLQFLIQYYNGEERAKGNILERFSAQQFPDLHSELNLSSLELGDSALYFCASSVAISGGVYNEQFFGPGTRLTVL.

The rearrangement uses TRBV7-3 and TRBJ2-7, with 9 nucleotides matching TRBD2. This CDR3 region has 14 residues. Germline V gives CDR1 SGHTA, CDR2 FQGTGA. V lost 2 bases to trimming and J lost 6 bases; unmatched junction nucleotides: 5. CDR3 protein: CASSLGLAGSEQYF. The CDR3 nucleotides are TGTGCCAGCAGCTTAGGCCTAGCGGGGTCCGAGCAGTACTTC.

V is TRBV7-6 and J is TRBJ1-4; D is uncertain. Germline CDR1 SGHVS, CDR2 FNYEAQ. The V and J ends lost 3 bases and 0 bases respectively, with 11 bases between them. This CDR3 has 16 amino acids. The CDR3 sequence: CASSFERVATNEKLFF. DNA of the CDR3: TGTGCCAGCAGCTTCGAGCGAGTTGCAACTAATGAAAAACTGTTTTTT.

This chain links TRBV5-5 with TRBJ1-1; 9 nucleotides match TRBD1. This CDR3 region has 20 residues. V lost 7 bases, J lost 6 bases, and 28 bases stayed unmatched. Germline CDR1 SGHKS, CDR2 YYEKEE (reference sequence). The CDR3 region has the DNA TGTGCCAGCTTCCCGCTAGGGGACAGGGTATCTCCCCTGGGGGACCCTGAAGCTTTCTTT. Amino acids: CASFPLGDRVSPLGDPEAFF.